This T cell receptor (beta chain) was obtained from a study of graft-versus-host responses after intestinal transplantation. V lost 2 bases and J lost 1; bases outside the gene matches: 17. The CDR3 loop spans 23 amino acids. Germline CDR1 and CDR2: MDHEN and SYDVKM. The table came from immunoSEQ multiplex PCR; TCRdb's copy has only in-frame clones and leaves some out. The data contain just under 8,000 clones, 97% of them singletons. The chain recombines TRBV28 with TRBJ2-1, with 16 nucleotides matching TRBD2. Sequences were derived from PBMCs, sampled 23 days after intestinal transplant. This TCR was sampled from a human patient who received an intestinal transplant, so some T cells may come from the graft donor. CDR3 loop: CASSLVLLPGLAGGPGSYNEQFF. CDR3 sequence (DNA): TGTGCCAGCAGTTTAGTTTTACTACCGGGACTAGCGGGAGGGCCGGGTTCCTACAATGAGCAGTTCTTC. The full variable domain, completed using reference TRBV28 and TRBJ2-1, is DVKVTQSSRYLVKRTGEKVFLECVQDMDHENMFWYRQDPGLGLRLIYFSYDVKMKEKGDIPEGYSVSREKKERFSLILESASTNQTSMYLCASSLVLLPGLAGGPGSYNEQFFGPGTRLTVL.